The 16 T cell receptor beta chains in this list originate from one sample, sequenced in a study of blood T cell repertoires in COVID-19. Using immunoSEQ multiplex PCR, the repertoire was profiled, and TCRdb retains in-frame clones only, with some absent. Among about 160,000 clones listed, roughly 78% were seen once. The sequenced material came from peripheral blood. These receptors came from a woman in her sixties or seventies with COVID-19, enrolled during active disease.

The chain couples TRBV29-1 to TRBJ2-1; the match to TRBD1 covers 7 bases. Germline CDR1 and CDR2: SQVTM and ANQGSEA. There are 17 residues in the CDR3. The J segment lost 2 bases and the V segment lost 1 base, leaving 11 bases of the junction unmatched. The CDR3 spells CSVEGLRQGNPYNEQFF. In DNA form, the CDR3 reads TGCAGCGTTGAAGGTCTACGACAGGGAAACCCCTACAATGAGCAGTTCTTC.

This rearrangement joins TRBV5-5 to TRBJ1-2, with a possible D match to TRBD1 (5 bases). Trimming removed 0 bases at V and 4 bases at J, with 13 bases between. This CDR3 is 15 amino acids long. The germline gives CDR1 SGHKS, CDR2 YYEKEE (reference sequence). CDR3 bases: TGTGCCAGCAGCTTGGGCGGGGCCAGGAGCTATGGCTACACCTTC. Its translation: CASSLGGARSYGYTF.

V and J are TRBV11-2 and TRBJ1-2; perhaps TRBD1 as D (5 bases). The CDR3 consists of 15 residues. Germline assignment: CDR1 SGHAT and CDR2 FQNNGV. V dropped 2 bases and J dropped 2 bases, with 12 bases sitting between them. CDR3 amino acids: CASSLPQGVNYGYTF. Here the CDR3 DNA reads TGTGCCAGCAGCTTACCGCAGGGCGTGAACTATGGCTACACCTTC.

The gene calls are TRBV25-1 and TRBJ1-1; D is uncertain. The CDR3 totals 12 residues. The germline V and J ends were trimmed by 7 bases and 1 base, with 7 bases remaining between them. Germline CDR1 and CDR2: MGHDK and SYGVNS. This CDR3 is CASIGWNTEAFF. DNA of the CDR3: TGTGCCAGCATCGGGTGGAACACTGAAGCTTTCTTT.

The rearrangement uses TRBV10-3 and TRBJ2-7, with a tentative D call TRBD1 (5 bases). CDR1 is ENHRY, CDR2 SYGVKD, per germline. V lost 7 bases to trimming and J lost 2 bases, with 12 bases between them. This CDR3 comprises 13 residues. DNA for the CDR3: TGTGCCATCAAAATAACAGGAGCCTACGAGCAGTACTTC. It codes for CAIKITGAYEQYF.

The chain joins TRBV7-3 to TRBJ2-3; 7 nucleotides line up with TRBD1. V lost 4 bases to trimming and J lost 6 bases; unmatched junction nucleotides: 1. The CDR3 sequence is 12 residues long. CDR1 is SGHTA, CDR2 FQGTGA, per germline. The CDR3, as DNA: TGTGCCAGCAGCTCCAGGGGGGATACGCAGTATTTT. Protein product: CASSSRGDTQYF.

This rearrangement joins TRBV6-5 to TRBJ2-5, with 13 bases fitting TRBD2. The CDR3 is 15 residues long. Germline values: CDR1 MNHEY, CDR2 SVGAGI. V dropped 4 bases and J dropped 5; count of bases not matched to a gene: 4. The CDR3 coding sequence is TGTGCCAGCAGTTCTCCGGGACTAGCGGGGGAGACCCAGTACTTC. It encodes CASSSPGLAGETQYF.

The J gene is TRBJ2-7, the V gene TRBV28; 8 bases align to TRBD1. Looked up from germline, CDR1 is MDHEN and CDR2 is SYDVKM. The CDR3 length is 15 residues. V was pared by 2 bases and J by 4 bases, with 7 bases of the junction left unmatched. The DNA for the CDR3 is TGTGCCAGCAGTTTACAAGGACAGGGAAATTACGAGCAGTACTTC. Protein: CASSLQGQGNYEQYF.

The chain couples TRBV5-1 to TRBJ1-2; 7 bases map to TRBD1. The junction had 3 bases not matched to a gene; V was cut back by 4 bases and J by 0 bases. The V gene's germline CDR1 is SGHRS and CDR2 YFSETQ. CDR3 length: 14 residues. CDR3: CASSPGTANYGYTF. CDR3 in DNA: TGCGCCAGCAGCCCCGGGACAGCTAACTATGGCTACACCTTC.

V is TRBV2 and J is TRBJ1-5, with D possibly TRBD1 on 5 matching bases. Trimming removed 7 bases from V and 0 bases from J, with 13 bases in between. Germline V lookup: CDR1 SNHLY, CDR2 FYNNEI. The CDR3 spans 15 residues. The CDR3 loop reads CASNGGHSSNQPQHF. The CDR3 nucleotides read TGTGCCAGCAACGGTGGACATTCTAGCAATCAGCCCCAGCATTTT.

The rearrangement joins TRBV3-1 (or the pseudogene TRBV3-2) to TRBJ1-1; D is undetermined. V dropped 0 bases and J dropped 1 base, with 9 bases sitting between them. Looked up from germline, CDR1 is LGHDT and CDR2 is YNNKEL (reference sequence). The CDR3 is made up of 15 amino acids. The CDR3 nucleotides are TGTGCCAGCAGCCAAGATCTAGCGGCGAACACTGAAGCTTTCTTT. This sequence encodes CASSQDLAANTEAFF.

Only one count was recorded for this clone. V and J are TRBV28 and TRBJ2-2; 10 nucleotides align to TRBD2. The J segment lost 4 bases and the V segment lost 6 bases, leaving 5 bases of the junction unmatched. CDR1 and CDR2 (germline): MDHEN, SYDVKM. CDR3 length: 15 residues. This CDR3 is CASRPSGSGTGELFF. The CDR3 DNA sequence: TGTGCCAGCAGACCTAGCGGGAGCGGCACCGGGGAGCTGTTTTTT.

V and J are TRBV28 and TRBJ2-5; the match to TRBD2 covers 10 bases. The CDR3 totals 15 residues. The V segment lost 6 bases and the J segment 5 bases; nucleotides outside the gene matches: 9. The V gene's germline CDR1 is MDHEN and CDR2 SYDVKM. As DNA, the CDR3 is TGTGCCAGCAGCCCCCACCGACTAGCGGGCGAGACCCAGTACTTC. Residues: CASSPHRLAGETQYF.

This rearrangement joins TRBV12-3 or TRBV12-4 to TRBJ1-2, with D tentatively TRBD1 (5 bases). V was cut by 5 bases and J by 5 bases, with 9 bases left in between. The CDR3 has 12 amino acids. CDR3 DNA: TGTGCCAGCAGTCCGGGGGGGTATGGCTACACCTTC. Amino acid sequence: CASSPGGYGYTF.

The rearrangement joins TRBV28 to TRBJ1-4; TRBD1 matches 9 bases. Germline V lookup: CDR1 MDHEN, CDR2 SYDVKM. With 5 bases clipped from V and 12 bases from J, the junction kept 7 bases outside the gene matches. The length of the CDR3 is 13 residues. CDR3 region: CASSTGQGSQLFF. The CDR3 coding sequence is TGTGCCAGCAGTACCGGACAGGGGTCCCAACTGTTTTTT.

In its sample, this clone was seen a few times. CDR3 in amino acids: CASSLAQGTGELFF. In DNA, the CDR3 is TGCGCCAGCAGCTTGGCCCAGGGCACCGGGGAGCTGTTTTTT. The V and J genes are TRBV5-1 and TRBJ2-2, with D maybe TRBD1 (5 bases). Trimming left V 0 bases short and J 4 bases short, with 7 bases between. CDR1 and CDR2 from the germline V gene are SGHRS and YFSETQ. The CDR3 spans 14 residues.